A single sample gave rise to the 32 T cell receptor beta chains below, sequenced in a study of cytomegalovirus exposure and HLA in healthy donors. Both 60 Vbeta primers and 13 Jbeta primers went into the PCR. Produced via immunoSEQ multiplex PCR; TCRdb's table is partial and in-frame only. This sample's clone table lists over 100,000 clones. Sequencing was done on a sample of PBMCs. These TCRs come from a woman between 40 and 55 years old in good health and CMV-seropositive.

The genes are TRBV6-5 and TRBJ2-7; 8 bases are shared with TRBD1. The CDR3 is made up of 13 amino acids. Germline CDR1 is MNHEY and CDR2 is SVGAGI. V shed 8 bases, J shed 4 bases, and the junction held 7 bases outside the gene matches. CDR3 sequence reads: CASEGQDGYEQYF. In DNA, the CDR3 is TGTGCCAGCGAGGGACAGGATGGATACGAGCAGTACTTC.

The chain carries TRBV7-8 and TRBJ1-3; no clear D. The CDR3 spans 17 residues. V was pared by 1 base and J by 0 bases, with 13 bases between. The germline V gene has CDR1 SGHVS and CDR2 FQNEAQ. In nucleotides, the CDR3 is TGTGCCAGCAGCTTAGAGTCCAGGATCTACTCTGGAAACACCATATATTTT. This sequence encodes CASSLESRIYSGNTIYF.

Worth noting for this clone: The junction shows a germline mismatch at one end, possibly a read error. This chain uses TRBV14 with TRBJ2-1; a weak D match, TRBD2 (6 bases). The CDR3 sequence is 15 residues long. Germline V gives CDR1 SGHDN, CDR2 FVKESK. The CDR3 loop reads CASSPLRDSNNEQFF. CDR3 coding DNA: TGTGCCAGCAGCCCTCTTAGGGACTCCAACAATGAGCAGTTCTTC.

This chain uses TRBV9 with TRBJ2-5; TRBD1 agrees at 7 bases. CDR3 length: 15 residues. After removal of 4 bases from V and 5 bases from J, the junction contained 11 bases not matched to a gene. The germline V gene encodes CDR1 SGDLS and CDR2 YYNGEE. The CDR3 region has the DNA TGTGCCAGCAGCACAAAGGACAGGTCCGGCGAGACCCAGTACTTC. Translated: CASSTKDRSGETQYF.

The genes are TRBV2 and TRBJ2-3; possibly TRBD2 for D (5 bases). Germline CDR1 and CDR2: SNHLY and FYNNEI. Trimming removed 6 bases from V and 0 bases from J, with 7 bases in between. This CDR3 spans 13 amino acids. The CDR3 loop is CASRRGSTDTQYF. The CDR3 DNA reads TGTGCCAGCAGACGCGGGAGCACAGATACGCAGTATTTT.

V and J are TRBV9 and TRBJ2-7; the D gene is possibly TRBD2 (6 bases). The ends were cut back, 2 bases at V and 2 bases at J, with 11 bases in the middle. Germline-derived CDR1 and CDR2 are SGDLS and YYNGEE. CDR3 length equals 14 residues. Written as DNA, the CDR3 is TGTGCCAGCAGCGTGGATTCTAGCGCCTACGAGCAGTACTTC. Translated: CASSVDSSAYEQYF.

The J gene is TRBJ2-1, the V gene TRBV6-5; 14 bases agree with TRBD2. The V and J ends lost 6 bases and 7 bases, in that order; junction bases with no gene match: 2. CDR1 is MNHEY and CDR2 is SVGAGI in the germline V gene. The CDR3 spans 14 residues. The CDR3 protein is CASRRLAGGNEQFF. DNA of the CDR3: TGTGCCAGCAGACGACTAGCGGGAGGGAATGAGCAGTTCTTC.

The V and J genes are TRBV2 and TRBJ1-1; the match to TRBD1 covers 8 bases. Germline trimming cut 4 bases from V and 9 bases from J; bases unmatched to any gene: 13. The CDR3 is 15 amino acids. The germline V gene has CDR1 SNHLY and CDR2 FYNNEI. CDR3 protein: CASSADPGQVLQAFF. CDR3 sequence (DNA): TGTGCCAGCAGTGCGGACCCGGGACAGGTGCTACAAGCTTTCTTT.

The chain carries TRBV28 and TRBJ2-7; TRBD2 matches 12 bases. Germline V gives CDR1 MDHEN, CDR2 SYDVKM. V trimming: 7 bases; J trimming: 2 bases; junction bases outside the gene matches: 6. This CDR3 comprises 15 residues. The chain's CDR3 is CASTPSGRETYEQYF. The DNA of the CDR3 is TGTGCCAGCACGCCTAGCGGGAGGGAAACCTACGAGCAGTACTTC.

The V and J genes are TRBV10-1 and TRBJ2-7; TRBD2 matches 13 bases. With V trimmed by 4 bases and J by 5 bases, 5 bases remained unmatched. The CDR3 loop spans 15 amino acids. Germline CDR1 and CDR2: WNHNN and SYGVQD (reference sequence). CDR3 coding DNA: TGCGCCAGCAGTGGGACTAGCGGGAGTCTGAACGAGCAGTACTTC. Encoded protein: CASSGTSGSLNEQYF.

The V gene is TRBV6-5, the J gene TRBJ2-1; TRBD2 matches at 7 bases. Germline V gene data show CDR1 as MNHEY and CDR2 as SVGAGI. The junction had 0 bases not matched to a gene; V was cut back by 2 bases and J by 5 bases. CDR3 length: 13 residues. The CDR3 coding sequence is TGTGCCAGCAGTTACGGGGGGGACAATGAGCAGTTCTTC. Its protein product is CASSYGGDNEQFF.

Details on this clone: The sample carries other DNA sequences with the same CDR3. V gene TRBV27 combines with J gene TRBJ2-7; a possible D gene is TRBD2 (6 bases). Germline values: CDR1 MNHEY, CDR2 SMNVEV (reference sequence). The CDR3 contains 13 residues. V gave up 3 bases and J gave up 3 bases, with 9 bases separating them. CDR3 protein: CASSLGGGYEQYF. The CDR3 DNA follows: TGTGCCAGCAGTTTGGGGGGAGGCTACGAGCAGTACTTC.

The chain joins TRBV2 to TRBJ2-5, with TRBD2 identical over 14 bases. Per germline, CDR1 SNHLY and CDR2 FYNNEI. The length of the CDR3 is 16 residues. The V gene end was trimmed by 6 bases and the J gene end by 7 bases; junction bases not matched to a gene: 10. CDR3 in amino acids: CASSGRLAGGPATQYF. The CDR3 nucleotides are TGTGCCAGCAGCGGGCGACTAGCGGGAGGGCCGGCGACCCAGTACTTC.

The genes are TRBV2 and TRBJ2-1; D is possibly TRBD2 (5 bases). V was shortened by 11 bases and J by 3 bases, with 26 bases between the two germline ends. Per the germline V gene, CDR1 is SNHLY and CDR2 is FYNNEI. CDR3 length equals 17 residues. The CDR3 DNA follows: TGTGCCGTACAGCGGCTTGGAGAGCGGAATTTCTACAATGAGCAGTTCTTC. Translating gives CAVQRLGERNFYNEQFF.

Remarks on this clone: The same CDR3 is also encoded by other DNA sequences in this sample. The V gene is TRBV7-3, the J gene TRBJ2-5; D possibly corresponds to TRBD2 (5 bases). Between the trimmed V and J ends, which lost 5 bases and 2 bases, there was a span of 9 bases. There are 13 residues in the CDR3. Germline CDR1 is SGHTA and CDR2 is FQGTGA. CDR3 region: CASSPRVQETQYF. In nucleotides, the CDR3 is TGTGCCAGCAGCCCGCGGGTTCAAGAGACCCAGTACTTC.

The chain recombines TRBV19 with TRBJ2-2; D gene uncertain. The CDR3 is 15 amino acids. Germline loops: CDR1 LNHDA, CDR2 SQIVND (reference sequence). Trimming cost V 3 bases and J 1 base, with 9 bases left between them. CDR3 loop: CASSMRARNTGELFF. The CDR3 coding sequence is TGTGCCAGTAGTATGCGCGCCCGGAACACCGGGGAGCTGTTTTTT.

Points on this clone: Other DNA sequences in the same sample also yield this CDR3. The rearrangement uses TRBV6-5 and TRBJ2-3; D unresolved. V was cut by 0 bases and J by 0 bases, with 10 bases left in between. This CDR3 has 16 amino acids. The V gene's germline CDR1 is MNHEY and CDR2 SVGAGI. The CDR3 DNA reads as TGTGCCAGCAGTTACTCGGCAGGATCTAGCACAGATACGCAGTATTTT. Translating gives CASSYSAGSSTDTQYF.

V and J are TRBV7-2 and TRBJ2-7; 7 positions agree with TRBD1. CDR3 length: 14 residues. Per germline, CDR1 SGHTA and CDR2 FQGNSA. The J segment lost 0 bases and the V segment lost 5 bases, leaving 4 bases of the junction unmatched. The CDR3 nucleotides are TGTGCCAGCAGCCGGGACAGTTTCTCCTACGAGCAGTACTTC. Amino acids: CASSRDSFSYEQYF.

The chain links TRBV11-2 to TRBJ2-7; 14 nucleotides agree with TRBD2. Germline CDR1 and CDR2: SGHAT and FQNNGV. This CDR3 spans 15 amino acids. Germline trimming cut 5 bases from V and 4 bases from J; bases unmatched to any gene: 4. The CDR3 nucleotides are TGTGCCAGCAGCCTAGGGACTAGCGGGAGTTACGAGCAGTACTTC. It codes for CASSLGTSGSYEQYF.

V is TRBV7-8 and J is TRBJ1-5; 7 bases fit TRBD1. The germline V gene has CDR1 SGHVS and CDR2 FQNEAQ. CDR3 length: 16 amino acids. The J segment lost 0 bases and the V segment lost 5 bases, leaving 7 bases of the junction unmatched. CDR3 region: CASSARDSYSNQPQHF. The DNA for the CDR3 is TGTGCCAGCAGCGCCCGGGACAGCTATAGCAATCAGCCCCAGCATTTT. Full variable domain (remainder filled in from reference TRBV7-8 and TRBJ1-5): GAGVSQSPRYKVAKRGQDVALRCDPISGHVSLFWYQQALGQGPEFLTYFQNEAQLDKSGLPSDRFFAERPEGSVSTLKIQRTQQEDSAVYLCASSARDSYSNQPQHFGDGTRLSIL.

The CDR3 here is CASSSTGAGYEQYF. CDR3 sequence (DNA): TGTGCCAGCAGCTCAACAGGGGCAGGCTACGAGCAGTACTTC. This chain connects TRBV11-2 to TRBJ2-7; 7 nucleotides agree with TRBD1. The CDR3 has 14 amino acids. Germline V lookup: CDR1 SGHAT, CDR2 FQNNGV. V lost 4 bases and J lost 3; bases outside the gene matches: 6. The whole variable domain, filled in from reference TRBV11-2 and TRBJ2-7, reads EAGVAQSPRYKIIEKRQSVAFWCNPISGHATLYWYQQILGQGPKLLIQFQNNGVVDDSQLPKDRFSAERLKGVDSTLKIQPAKLEDSAVYLCASSSTGAGYEQYFGPGTRLTVT.

The CDR3 nucleotides read TGTGCCAGCACCCCTGCAGGGGCGCGACCTTATGGCTACACCTTC. It encodes CASTPAGARPYGYTF. The chain carries TRBV27 and TRBJ1-2; D is perhaps TRBD1 (6 bases). CDR3 size: 15 residues. The germline V gene encodes CDR1 MNHEY and CDR2 SMNVEV (reference sequence). The germline V and J ends were trimmed by 7 bases and 5 bases, with 20 bases remaining between them.

The chain has TRBV5-1 and TRBJ2-7, with 11 bases matching TRBD2. The CDR3 is made up of 14 amino acids. Trimming at V came to 7 bases and at J to 5 bases, leaving 8 bases not matched to a gene. Per germline, CDR1 SGHRS and CDR2 YFSETQ. CDR3: CASRGLAVTDEQYF. The CDR3 DNA reads TGCGCCAGCCGGGGACTAGCGGTTACCGACGAGCAGTACTTC.

This sequence joins TRBV6-5 and TRBJ1-1; D remains unclear. CDR3 length: 13 amino acids. CDR1 is MNHEY, CDR2 SVGAGI, per germline. Trimming pared 7 bases from V and 0 bases from J, leaving 9 bases between. CDR3 sequence reads: CASNLAVNTEAFF. CDR3 coding DNA: TGTGCCAGCAACCTAGCCGTGAACACTGAAGCTTTCTTT.

The chain uses TRBV7-3 and TRBJ2-3; 8 bases match TRBD2. Germline V gene lookup returns CDR1 SGHTA and CDR2 FQGTGA. CDR3 length equals 15 residues. With 4 bases clipped from V and 6 bases from J, the junction kept 9 bases outside the gene matches. In DNA, the CDR3 is TGTGCCAGCAGCTCTCTAGCGGGCCTGGGGGATACGCAGTATTTT. Protein: CASSSLAGLGDTQYF.

The chain combines TRBV4-2 with TRBJ2-5, with 8 bases matching TRBD2. The ends lost 3 bases at V and 1 base at J; junction bases unmatched: 7. The CDR3 consists of 16 residues. The germline CDR1 and CDR2 sequences are LGHNA and YNFKEQ. CDR3 nucleotides: TGTGCCAGCAGCCAGCAAGTAGCGGGAAGCCAAGAGACCCAGTACTTC. Translation gives CASSQQVAGSQETQYF.

This sequence joins TRBV5-1 and TRBJ2-7, with TRBD1 identical over 7 bases. J lost 2 bases, V lost 0 bases, and 2 bases had no gene match. Looked up from germline, CDR1 is SGHRS and CDR2 is YFSETQ. CDR3 size: 14 residues. The CDR3 bases are TGCGCCAGCAGCTTGGCGGGGACAGCCTACGAGCAGTACTTC. This sequence encodes CASSLAGTAYEQYF.

This rearrangement joins TRBV6-5 to TRBJ2-2, with TRBD2 as a possible D gene (5 bases). Germline V gene lookup returns CDR1 MNHEY and CDR2 SVGAGI. V lost 4 bases to trimming and J lost 4 bases, with 13 bases between them. This CDR3 contains 15 residues. The CDR3 protein is CASSSLRVGTGELFF. The CDR3 region has the DNA TGTGCCAGCAGTTCTCTGAGGGTCGGCACCGGGGAGCTGTTTTTT.

This chain joins TRBV29-1 and TRBJ2-1; tentative D call: TRBD2 (6 bases). This CDR3 is built from 13 residues. V was shortened by 6 bases and J by 1 base, with 10 bases between the two germline ends. The germline CDR1 and CDR2 sequences are SQVTM and ANQGSEA. CDR3 in amino acids: CSVRETSYNEQFF. For the CDR3, the DNA is TGCAGCGTCCGGGAGACGTCCTACAATGAGCAGTTCTTC.

This chain joins TRBV21-1 and TRBJ1-5; the table calls TRBD1, which could not be checked here. TRBV21-1 is described as a pseudogene. This CDR3 comprises 14 residues. The DNA of the CDR3 is TGTGCCAGCACGCCCGACAGGTTAAATAGGCCCCAGCATTTT. Amino acids: CASTPDRLNRPQHF.

J is TRBJ2-1 and V is TRBV19, with a possible D match to TRBD2 (6 bases). CDR3 length: 12 amino acids. Trimming took 7 bases from V and 9 from J, leaving 13 bases between them. CDR1 LNHDA and CDR2 SQIVND come from the germline V gene (reference sequence). CDR3 bases: TGTGCCAGTAATTACGGGGGTAGTGAGCAGTTCTTC. Amino acid sequence: CASNYGGSEQFF.

The chain has TRBV11-2 and TRBJ2-3; 9 nucleotides match TRBD2. Germline lookup yields CDR1 SGHAT and CDR2 FQNNGV. This CDR3 is built from 16 residues. Unmatched junction bases numbered 11, after V lost 5 bases and J lost 5 bases. In DNA, the CDR3 is TGTGCCAGCAGCCCCATTCTTAGCGGGAGTGGAGATACGCAGTATTTT. Its protein is CASSPILSGSGDTQYF. The full variable domain, with the rest looked up from reference TRBV11-2 and TRBJ2-3, is EAGVAQSPRYKIIEKRQSVAFWCNPISGHATLYWYQQILGQGPKLLIQFQNNGVVDDSQLPKDRFSAERLKGVDSTLKIQPAKLEDSAVYLCASSPILSGSGDTQYFGPGTRLTVL.